A single sample is the source of the 12 T cell receptor beta chains below, sequenced in a study of T cell responses to AZD1222 COVID-19 vaccine. This table comes from immunoSEQ multiplex PCR, and its TCRdb copy is limited to in-frame clones, with some not included. The sample holds approximately 110,000 clones; roughly nine tenths are singletons and the top ten take roughly 1.2%. The sample was peripheral blood, taken on day 0 of AZD1222 vaccination. The origin of the receptors is an adult in good health.

This clone has a single count. The chain couples TRBV7-2 to TRBJ2-5; 7 bases map to TRBD1. The CDR3 length is 13 residues. After removal of 3 bases from V and 7 bases from J, the junction contained 5 bases not matched to a gene. CDR1 is SGHTA and CDR2 is FQGNSA in the germline V gene. Here the CDR3 DNA reads TGTGCCAGCAGCTTTGGGACAGTAGGGACCCAGTACTTC. This translates into CASSFGTVGTQYF.

CDR3 nucleotide sequence: TGTGCCAGCAACCCCGGGACAGGGGCCGGCTACACCTTC. Its translation is CASNPGTGAGYTF. This chain joins TRBV28 and TRBJ1-2; 10 bases align to TRBD1. V was clipped by 7 bases and J by 8 bases; unmatched bases: 7. Germline assignment: CDR1 MDHEN and CDR2 SYDVKM. This CDR3 has 13 residues.

The genes are TRBV7-9 and TRBJ1-4; 7 nucleotides agree with TRBD1. Losses at the gene ends were 5 bases for V and 3 bases for J; bases not matched to a gene: 3. CDR1 is SEHNR and CDR2 is FQNEAQ in the germline V gene (reference sequence). This CDR3 contains 14 residues. The CDR3 loop reads CASSPGTANEKLFF. CDR3 bases: TGTGCCAGCAGCCCCGGGACAGCTAATGAAAAACTGTTTTTT. The whole variable domain, remainder taken from reference TRBV7-9 and TRBJ1-4, is DTGVSQNPRHKITKRGQNVTFRCDPISEHNRLYWYRQTLGQGPEFLTYFQNEAQLEKSRLLSDRFSAERPKGSFSTLEIQRTEQGDSAMYLCASSPGTANEKLFFGSGTQLSVL.

V and J are TRBV13 and TRBJ1-1; the match to TRBD1 covers 7 bases. The CDR3 sequence is 14 residues long. Germline V gene data show CDR1 as PRHDT and CDR2 as FYEKMQ (reference sequence). V dropped 1 base and J dropped 3; count of bases not matched to a gene: 2. CDR3 in DNA: TGTGCCAGCAGCTTAGCCGGGACAGACACTGAAGCTTTCTTT. It is translated as CASSLAGTDTEAFF.

The chain recombines TRBV19 with TRBJ2-7; no clear D. CDR1 and CDR2 (germline): LNHDA, SQIVND (reference sequence). This CDR3 region has 13 residues. Trimming took 3 bases from V and 0 from J, leaving 6 bases between them. CDR3 in DNA: TGTGCCAGTAGTATCCCAGGCTCCTACGAGCAGTACTTC. Protein sequence: CASSIPGSYEQYF.

The chain employs TRBV5-6 and TRBJ2-5, with unresolved D. V dropped 0 bases and J dropped 1 base, with 13 bases sitting between them. The CDR3 spans 16 residues. Germline values: CDR1 SGHDT, CDR2 YYEEEE. This CDR3 is CASSLGEISPQETQYF. The CDR3 region has the DNA TGTGCCAGCAGCTTGGGGGAAATCAGCCCCCAAGAGACCCAGTACTTC. Drawing the rest from reference TRBV5-6 and TRBJ2-5, the complete variable domain is DAGVTQSPTHLIKTRGQQVTLRCSPKSGHDTVSWYQQALGQGPQFIFQYYEEEERQRGNFPDRFSGHQFPNYSSELNVNALLLGDSALYLCASSLGEISPQETQYFGPGTRLLVL.

The V call is TRBV4-1, the J call TRBJ2-7; 8 bases are a match to TRBD2. The CDR3 has 15 amino acids. The V segment lost 3 bases and the J segment 3 bases; nucleotides outside the gene matches: 7. Germline values: CDR1 MGHRA, CDR2 YSYEKL. CDR3 amino acids: CASSHQSGRGYEQYF. CDR3 DNA sequence: TGCGCCAGCAGCCACCAAAGCGGGAGAGGCTACGAGCAGTACTTC.

V is TRBV23-1 and J is TRBJ2-7; 7 bases map to TRBD2. TRBV23-1 is an ORF; its function is uncertain. This CDR3 has 15 amino acids. V shed 3 bases and J 3 bases; nucleotides not matched to a gene: 8. The DNA for the CDR3 is TGCGCCAGCAGTCAGTACCGGCGGGAGCGCTACGAGCAGTACTTC. Translating it yields CASSQYRRERYEQYF.

The gene calls are TRBV10-3 and TRBJ1-1; possibly TRBD1 for D (6 bases). V shed 10 bases and J shed 3 bases, with 18 bases lying between them. Germline CDR1 ENHRY, CDR2 SYGVKD. CDR3 length: 14 residues. The CDR3 nucleotides are TGTGCCACGACCACAACAGGGAAGGACACTGAAGCTTTCTTT. Translated, it gives CATTTTGKDTEAFF.

This chain connects TRBV30 to TRBJ2-7; TRBD2 might be the D (5 bases). CDR1 is GTSNPN, CDR2 SVGIG, per germline (reference sequence). The CDR3 loop spans 13 amino acids. Trimming stripped 2 bases from V and 2 bases from J, with 10 bases between. The CDR3 bases are TGTGCCTGGAGTAGGCGGGTGACCTACGAGCAGTACTTC. It is translated as CAWSRRVTYEQYF.

This clone was seen just once. This sequence joins TRBV30 and TRBJ1-2; D gene ambiguous. Looked up from germline, CDR1 is GTSNPN and CDR2 is SVGIG (reference sequence). Trimming pared 3 bases from V and 2 bases from J, leaving 10 bases between. This CDR3 is 13 amino acids long. The CDR3 bases are TGTGCCTGGAGCGTGGATCCGAACTATGGCTACACCTTC. As protein: CAWSVDPNYGYTF.

J is TRBJ1-3 and V is TRBV7-3; 9 bases are a match to TRBD1. V shed 4 bases and J 14 bases; nucleotides not matched to a gene: 6. The CDR3 has 12 residues. CDR1 is SGHTA and CDR2 is FQGTGA in the germline V gene. CDR3 nucleotide sequence: TGTGCCAGCAGCTCGGGGACAGGGTCTTTATATTTT. It specifies CASSSGTGSLYF.